This section outlines one T cell receptor (beta chain) sequence together with its context. The sample originates from a study of control samples from healthy donors and cancer patients. Data came from immunoSEQ multiplex PCR; TCRdb stores just in-frame clones and leaves some out. The table lists over 150,000 clones, approximately 94% of them singletons. Source material: blood. The clonotype originates from a woman between 18 and 30 years old in good health.

CDR3 sequence reads: CASTAQGPEAFF. Here the CDR3 DNA reads TGTGCCAGCACCGCCCAGGGGCCTGAAGCTTTCTTT. The J gene is TRBJ1-1, the V gene TRBV28; D might be TRBD1 (6 bases). Germline lookup yields CDR1 MDHEN and CDR2 SYDVKM. There are 12 residues in the CDR3. The ends were cut back, 7 bases at V and 6 bases at J, with 12 bases in the middle.